The 2 T cell receptor beta chains given below trace back to one sample, sequenced in a study of T cell responses to AZD1222 COVID-19 vaccine. Using immunoSEQ multiplex PCR, the repertoire was profiled, and TCRdb retains in-frame clones only, with some absent. The sample shows about 94,000 clones, nearly 90% of them seen only once. The sample was peripheral blood, taken on day 0 of AZD1222 vaccination. Every receptor here comes from an adult in good health.

The CDR3 here is CASSTPTTAALHF. In DNA, the CDR3 is TGTGCCAGCAGTACTCCGACAACAGCTGCCCTCCACTTT. V gene TRBV28 combines with J gene TRBJ1-6; the D is unclear. CDR1 MDHEN and CDR2 SYDVKM come from the germline V gene. V lost 5 bases to trimming and J lost 14 bases, with 16 bases between them. The CDR3 length is 13 residues.

The chain carries TRBV5-1 and TRBJ2-7; possibly TRBD1 for D (5 bases). V shed 3 bases and J shed 4 bases, with 14 bases lying between them. This CDR3 is 14 amino acids long. CDR1 and CDR2 from the germline V gene are SGHRS and YFSETQ. The CDR3 sequence: CASSYRQGNYEQYF. Written as DNA, the CDR3 is TGCGCCAGCAGCTATAGGCAGGGAAATTACGAGCAGTACTTC. Full variable domain (rest looked up from reference TRBV5-1 and TRBJ2-7): KAGVTQTPRYLIKTRGQQVTLSCSPISGHRSVSWYQQTPGQGLQFLFEYFSETQRNKGNFPGRFSGRQFSNSRSEMNVSTLELGDSALYLCASSYRQGNYEQYFGPGTRLTVT.